The entry below describes one T cell receptor (beta chain). It lacks a known antigen. Base qualities are not at hand, and no much larger clone is one base apart. The data were taken from a study of regulatory T cells in long-lasting Graves disease (dated by TCRdb to about 2021). Study-wide context: In the newly diagnosed Graves' disease group, patients had been taking antithyroid drugs for less than 3 months. This study used TCR sequencing and RNA sequencing of peripheral blood to compare persistent Graves' disease patients against newly diagnosed Graves' disease patients. The study was registered as a clinical trial and conducted in China. TCR sequencing covered approximately 13 persistent and roughly 20 newly diagnosed Graves' disease patients, around 33 samples in total. What the study reported, not specific to this receptor: Preferential use of TRBV28, TRBJ1-2 and TRBJ2-5 was observed in persistent disease, whereas TRBV20-1 and TRBJ2-1 were favored in newly diagnosed disease. The small sample size was acknowledged by the authors as a limitation that may reduce accuracy. The study examined only peripheral blood because the primary lesion, thyroid tissue, could not be accessed. Sequencing and analysis were restricted to the TCR beta chain. Patients with persistent disease shared more public clonotypes (around 3,000) than newly diagnosed patients did (more than 900). Compared with newly diagnosed patients, persistent Graves' disease patients had lower TCR Shannon entropy and fewer highly expanded clones, which suggests clonal expansion.

Here V drops 3 bases and J drops 8 bases, and the junction holds 8 bases not matched to any gene. The CDR3 runs 15 residues from the cysteine to the phenylalanine. The kept DNA is CDR3 alone, 45 bases in frame from the first base. The time point label here, explained by the study, means: newly diagnosed GD, antithyroid drugs for less than 3 months. For both TCR sequencing and RNA sequencing, RNA was extracted from PBMCs using TRIzol. The diagnosis of Graves' disease followed American Thyroid Association guidelines. The patients came from an endocrinology department in Xi'an, China. From each patient, approximately 10 milliliters of peripheral blood was collected into an EDTA anticoagulant tube. Ficoll Paque Plus density gradient separation was used to isolate PBMCs, and no additional T cell sorting was done. An Agilent 2100 Bioanalyzer and agarose gel were used to check RNA quality, while a NanoDrop 2000 measured RNA concentration.

Libraries came from multiplex PCR. Reads for this sample came from an Illumina HiSeq 4000. CDR3 regions were amplified by Arm-PCR with iRepertoire HTBI primers to construct TCR beta libraries. Before sequencing, the PCR products underwent gel purification. As for the original processing: Across samples, roughly 60 TRBV and roughly 13 TRBJ segments were identified and used for gene usage analysis of CDR3 amino acid clonotypes. COPE and FqMerger were used to merge filtered high-quality paired reads into contigs. BLAST was used to align contigs to IMGT TRBV, TRBD and TRBJ reference genes, and CDR3 was defined according to IMGT. Any clonotype with a frequency above 0.1% was counted as a highly expanded clone. Repertoire diversity was measured by Shannon entropy, and V-J evenness by the Gini coefficient. Clonotypes shared by more than one individual were considered public. TCRdb ran its own pipeline on the public reads, namely fastp trimming at Q25 and MiXCR clone calling, and kept in-frame beta chains. Every CDR3 protein is listed once, alongside the most common genes and DNA of its rows. The V and J calls and clone size are TCRdb's, not the authors'. Present in this sample are about 310,000 distinct CDR3 sequences, 18% of which were seen just once. In total, the top ten clones hold about 40% of the sample.

The TCR was taken from a female donor with Graves disease. Material: peripheral blood mononuclear cells (PBMCs), obtained at new diagnosis, from a patient treated with antithyroid drugs. The V gene is TRBV12-3 or TRBV12-4 and the J gene is TRBJ2-1; the junction holds 9 bases that match TRBD2. This receptor carries the CDR3 CASSLWTSDQDEQFF. The bases read TGTGCCAGCAGTTTGTGGACTAGCGACCAGGATGAGCAGTTCTTC.